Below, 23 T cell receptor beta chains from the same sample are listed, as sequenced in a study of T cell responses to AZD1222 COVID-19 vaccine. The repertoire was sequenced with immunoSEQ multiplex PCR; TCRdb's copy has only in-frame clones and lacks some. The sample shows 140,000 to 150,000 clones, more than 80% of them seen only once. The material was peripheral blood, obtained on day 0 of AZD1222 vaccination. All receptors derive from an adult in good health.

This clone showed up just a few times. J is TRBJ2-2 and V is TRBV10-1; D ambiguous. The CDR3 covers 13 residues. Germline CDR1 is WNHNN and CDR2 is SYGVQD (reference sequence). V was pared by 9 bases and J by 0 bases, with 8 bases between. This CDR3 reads CASAKPNTGELFF. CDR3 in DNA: TGCGCCAGTGCTAAACCGAACACCGGGGAGCTGTTTTTT.

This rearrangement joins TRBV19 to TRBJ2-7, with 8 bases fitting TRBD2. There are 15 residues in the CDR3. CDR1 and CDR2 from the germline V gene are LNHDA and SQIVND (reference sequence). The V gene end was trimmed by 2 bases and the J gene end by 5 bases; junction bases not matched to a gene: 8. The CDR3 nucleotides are TGTGCCAGTAGTATAAGTAAGCGGGAGAGGAACGAGCAGTACTTC. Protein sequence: CASSISKRERNEQYF.

CDR3 residues: CASSLIAGRTGELFF. In nucleotides, the CDR3 is TGCGCCAGCAGCTTGATTGCCGGCCGAACCGGGGAGCTGTTTTTT. This chain links TRBV5-1 with TRBJ2-2; D is uncertain. Trimming pared 1 base from V and 5 bases from J, leaving 12 bases between. Germline CDR1 reads SGHRS; CDR2 reads YFSETQ. This CDR3 has 15 residues.

The CDR3 loop is CASKGGSSGNTIYF. The CDR3 DNA reads as TGTGCCAGCAAGGGCGGGAGCTCTGGAAACACCATATATTTT. The rearrangement uses TRBV2 and TRBJ1-3; the D is unclear. V shed 7 bases and J shed 0 bases, with 10 bases lying between them. Germline lookup yields CDR1 SNHLY and CDR2 FYNNEI. The CDR3 is made up of 14 amino acids.

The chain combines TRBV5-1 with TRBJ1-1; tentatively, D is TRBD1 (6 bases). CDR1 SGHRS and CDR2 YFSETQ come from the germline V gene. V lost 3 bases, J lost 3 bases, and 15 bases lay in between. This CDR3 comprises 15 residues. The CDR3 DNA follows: TGCGCCAGCAGCTGGGCACAGGGTGGTGACACTGAAGCTTTCTTT. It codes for CASSWAQGGDTEAFF.

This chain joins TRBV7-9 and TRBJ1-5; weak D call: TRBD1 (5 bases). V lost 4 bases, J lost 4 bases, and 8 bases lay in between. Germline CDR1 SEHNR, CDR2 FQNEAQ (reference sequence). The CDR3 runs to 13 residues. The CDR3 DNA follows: TGTGCCAGCAGCTCCAGGGTTAATCAGCCCCAGCATTTT. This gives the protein CASSSRVNQPQHF.

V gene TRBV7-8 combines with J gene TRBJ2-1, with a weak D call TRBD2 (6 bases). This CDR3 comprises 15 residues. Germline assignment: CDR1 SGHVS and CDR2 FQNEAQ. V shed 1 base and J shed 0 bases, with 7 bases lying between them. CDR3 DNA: TGTGCCAGCAGCTTAGACGGGAGCTCCTACAATGAGCAGTTCTTC. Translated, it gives CASSLDGSSYNEQFF.

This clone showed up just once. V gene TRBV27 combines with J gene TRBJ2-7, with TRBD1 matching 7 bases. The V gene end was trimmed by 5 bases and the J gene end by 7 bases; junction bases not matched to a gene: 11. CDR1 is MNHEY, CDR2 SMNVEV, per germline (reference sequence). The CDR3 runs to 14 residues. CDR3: CASSPRQGMGEQYF. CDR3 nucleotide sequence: TGTGCCAGCAGTCCTCGACAGGGAATGGGAGAGCAGTACTTC.

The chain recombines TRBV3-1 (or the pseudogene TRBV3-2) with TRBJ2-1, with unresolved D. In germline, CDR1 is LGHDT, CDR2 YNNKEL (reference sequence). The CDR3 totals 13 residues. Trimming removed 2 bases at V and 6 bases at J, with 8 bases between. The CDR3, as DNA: TGTGCCAGCAGCCAAAGGTTCGGCAATGAGCAGTTCTTC. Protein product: CASSQRFGNEQFF.

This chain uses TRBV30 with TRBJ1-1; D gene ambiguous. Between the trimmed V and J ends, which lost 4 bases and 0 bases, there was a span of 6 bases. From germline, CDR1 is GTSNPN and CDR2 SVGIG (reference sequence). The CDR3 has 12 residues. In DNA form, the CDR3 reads TGTGCCTGGATGATCCTGAACACTGAAGCTTTCTTT. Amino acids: CAWMILNTEAFF.

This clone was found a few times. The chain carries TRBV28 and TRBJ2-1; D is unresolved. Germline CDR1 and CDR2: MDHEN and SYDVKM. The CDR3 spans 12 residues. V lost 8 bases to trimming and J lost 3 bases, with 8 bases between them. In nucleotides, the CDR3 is TGTGCCAGCGCAGCGATCTACAATGAGCAGTTCTTC. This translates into CASAAIYNEQFF.

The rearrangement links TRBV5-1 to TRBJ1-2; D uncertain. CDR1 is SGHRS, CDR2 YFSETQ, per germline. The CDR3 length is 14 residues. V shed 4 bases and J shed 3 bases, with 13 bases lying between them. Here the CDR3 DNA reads TGCGCCAGCAGCGCGGCAACAAGAGACTATGGCTACACCTTC. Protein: CASSAATRDYGYTF.

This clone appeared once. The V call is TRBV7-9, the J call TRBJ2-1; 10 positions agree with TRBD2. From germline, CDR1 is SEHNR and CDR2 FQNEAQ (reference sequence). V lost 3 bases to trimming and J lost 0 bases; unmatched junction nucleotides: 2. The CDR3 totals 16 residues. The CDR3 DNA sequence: TGTGCCAGCAGCTTGGCTAGCGGGAGCTCCTACAATGAGCAGTTCTTC. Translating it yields CASSLASGSSYNEQFF.

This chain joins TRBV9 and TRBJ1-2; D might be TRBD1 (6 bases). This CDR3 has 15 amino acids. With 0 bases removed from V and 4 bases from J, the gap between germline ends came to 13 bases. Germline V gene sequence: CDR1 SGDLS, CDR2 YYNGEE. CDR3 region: CASSVDAGAGYGYTF. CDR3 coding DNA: TGTGCCAGCAGCGTAGATGCAGGGGCGGGCTATGGCTACACCTTC. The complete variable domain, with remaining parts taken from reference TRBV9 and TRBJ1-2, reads DSGVTQTPKHLITATGQRVTLRCSPRSGDLSVYWYQQSLDQGLQFLIQYYNGEERAKGNILERFSAQQFPDLHSELNLSSLELGDSALYFCASSVDAGAGYGYTFGSGTRLTVV.

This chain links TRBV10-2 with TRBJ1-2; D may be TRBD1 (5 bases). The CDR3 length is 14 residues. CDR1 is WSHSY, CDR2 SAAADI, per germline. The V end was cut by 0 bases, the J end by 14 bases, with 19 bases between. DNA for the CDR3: TGCGCCAGCAGTGAGTCGACGCGGCAAGAGGGGAGGACCTTC. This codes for CASSESTRQEGRTF.

The CDR3: CASSSGLAGLEQFF. The CDR3 bases are TGTGCCAGCAGCTCGGGGCTAGCGGGCCTCGAGCAGTTCTTC. This chain connects TRBV7-9 to TRBJ2-1; 8 bases agree with TRBD2. The germline gives CDR1 SEHNR, CDR2 FQNEAQ (reference sequence). The CDR3 length is 14 residues. V lost 4 bases to trimming and J lost 10 bases; unmatched junction nucleotides: 9.

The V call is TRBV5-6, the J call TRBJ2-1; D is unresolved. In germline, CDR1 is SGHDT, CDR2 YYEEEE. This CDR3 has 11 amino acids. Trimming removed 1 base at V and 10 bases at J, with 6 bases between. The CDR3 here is CASSLFREQFF. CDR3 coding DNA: TGTGCCAGCAGCTTGTTTAGAGAGCAGTTCTTC.

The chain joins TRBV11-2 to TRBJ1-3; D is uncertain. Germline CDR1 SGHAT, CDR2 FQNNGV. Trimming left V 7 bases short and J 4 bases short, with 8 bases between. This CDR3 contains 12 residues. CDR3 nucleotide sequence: TGTGCCAGCACGAGAGCCGGAAACACCATATATTTT. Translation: CASTRAGNTIYF. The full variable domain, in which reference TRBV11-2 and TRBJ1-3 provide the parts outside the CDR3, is EAGVAQSPRYKIIEKRQSVAFWCNPISGHATLYWYQQILGQGPKLLIQFQNNGVVDDSQLPKDRFSAERLKGVDSTLKIQPAKLEDSAVYLCASTRAGNTIYFGEGSWLTVV.

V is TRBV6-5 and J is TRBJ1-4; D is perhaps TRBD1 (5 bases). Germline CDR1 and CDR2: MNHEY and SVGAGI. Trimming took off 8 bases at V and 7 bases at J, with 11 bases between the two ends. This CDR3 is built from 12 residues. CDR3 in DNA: TGTGCCAGCGGATGGGGGTTTGAAAAACTGTTTTTT. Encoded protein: CASGWGFEKLFF.

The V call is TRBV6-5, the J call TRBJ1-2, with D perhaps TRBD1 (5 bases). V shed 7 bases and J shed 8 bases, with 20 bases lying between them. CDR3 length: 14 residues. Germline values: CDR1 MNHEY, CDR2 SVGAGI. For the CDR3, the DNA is TGTGCCAGCACCCTCAGGAGGGGCGGGAAAGGCTACACCTTC. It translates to CASTLRRGGKGYTF.

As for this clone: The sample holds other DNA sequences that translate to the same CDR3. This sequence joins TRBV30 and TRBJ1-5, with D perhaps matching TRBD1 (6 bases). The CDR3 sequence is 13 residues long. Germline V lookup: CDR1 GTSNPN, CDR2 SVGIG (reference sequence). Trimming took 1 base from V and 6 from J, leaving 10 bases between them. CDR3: CAWSAGGGQPQHF. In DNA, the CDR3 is TGTGCCTGGAGTGCGGGGGGCGGTCAGCCCCAGCATTTT.

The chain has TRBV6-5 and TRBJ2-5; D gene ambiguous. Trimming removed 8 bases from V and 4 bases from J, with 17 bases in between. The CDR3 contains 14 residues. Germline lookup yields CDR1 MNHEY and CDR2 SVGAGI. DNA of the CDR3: TGTGCCAGCGGACCCCCGGGCTTTCTAGAGACCCAGTACTTC. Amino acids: CASGPPGFLETQYF.

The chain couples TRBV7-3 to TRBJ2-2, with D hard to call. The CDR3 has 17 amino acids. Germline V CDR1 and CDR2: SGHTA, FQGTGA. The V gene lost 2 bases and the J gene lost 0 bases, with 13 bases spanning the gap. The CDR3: CASSLLGLRANTGELFF. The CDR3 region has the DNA TGTGCCAGCAGCTTACTTGGGCTCCGCGCGAACACCGGGGAGCTGTTTTTT.